This paragraph reports one T cell receptor (beta chain). Its antigen is undetermined. Trimming took 5 bases from V and 8 from J; bases not matched to a gene: 11. CDR1 and CDR2 (germline): SGHDT, YYEEEE. The CDR3 totals 15 residues. The data stem from a study of T-cell memory formation after mild COVID-19. Across the study: The two donors had largely donor-specific TCR clusters.

Using its own MiXCR run on the 5' RACE reads, TCRdb lists one record per CDR3 protein. The profile shows about 470,000 distinct CDR3 sequences, about 23% of them singletons. Study-wide findings and caveats: Day 15 to 85 contracting clones showed balanced CD4/CD8; later expanders leaned CD4+. A subset of responding clones appeared in pre-infection memory, suggesting cross-reactive memory joined.

This sequence joins TRBV5-6 and TRBJ1-4; 8 bases align to TRBD1. This sequence originates from an adult woman who had mild COVID-19 (a few samples of this study predate the infection). Cell type and time point are not known. Material for sequencing was PBMCs or a T cell subset sorted from them (not recorded which). This CDR3 reads CASSITTTGEEKLFF. The CDR3 DNA reads TGTGCCAGCAGTATAACAACGACAGGGGAGGAAAAACTGTTTTTT.